The T cell receptor (beta chain) described here comes from a study of PD-L1 blockade in urothelial cancer. For the study at large: Patients arrived having already received 0 to 3 prior chemotherapy regimens. Blood analysis took place 3 weeks (second dose) and 6 weeks after treatment start.

Sample time point: peripheral blood 6 weeks after treatment start. V lost 4 bases to trimming and J lost 7 bases; unmatched junction nucleotides: 16. The length of the CDR3 is 16 residues. Germline CDR1 reads KGHSH; CDR2 reads LQKENI. Profiling relied on immunoSEQ multiplex PCR, and the TCRdb table lists in-frame clones only, not all of them. The sample holds about 120,000 clones; roughly 86% are singletons and the top ten take 2.4%. Sequenced here: PBMCs, sampled around atezolizumab (anti-PD-L1) treatment. The source of this sequence is a man aged 45-65 years with urothelial cancer. The chain links TRBV18 to TRBJ2-7, with TRBD2 identical over 7 bases. The CDR3 DNA sequence: TGTGCCAGCTCACGGTCCCAGGCGGGAGCTTCTTCGGAGCAGTACTTC. Its protein is CASSRSQAGASSEQYF.